This TCR beta chain was found in a study of cytomegalovirus exposure and HLA in healthy donors. Study-level findings and limits: The study put 150 to 200 TCR beta chains on its list as cytomegalovirus-associated. A later analysis revealed that TCR association rates differed between HLA loci, peaking at DRB1 and bottoming out at HLA-C. Segments of the TCR beta V type were, in most cases, productive about 87% or about 30% of the time in an earlier analysis.

The CDR3 totals 14 residues. The V gene end was trimmed by 5 bases and the J gene end by 8 bases; junction bases not matched to a gene: 11. The germline gives CDR1 LNHDA, CDR2 SQIVND (reference sequence). 13 Jbeta primers and 60 Vbeta primers were used for the PCR. Generated by immunoSEQ multiplex PCR, the TCRdb table keeps only in-frame clones and is missing some. The repertoire holds 100,000 to 150,000 clones, with approximately 71% as singletons. As for this clone: What it binds is unknown.

The chain is built from TRBV19 and TRBJ1-1; 7 bases map to TRBD1. The sequenced sample was PBMCs. The TCR originated in a woman aged 45-65 years in good health and CMV-seronegative. The DNA for the CDR3 is TGTGCCAGTAGTCCATCTACAGGGGCACGAGAAGCTTTCTTT. This encodes CASSPSTGAREAFF. Full variable domain (remainder filled in from reference TRBV19 and TRBJ1-1): DGGITQSPKYLFRKEGQNVTLSCEQNLNHDAMYWYRQDPGQGLRLIYYSQIVNDFQKGDIAEGYSVSREKKESFPLTVTSAQKNPTAFYLCASSPSTGAREAFFGQGTRLTVV.